Each of the 4 T cell receptor beta chains below was sequenced from the same sample in a study of cytomegalovirus exposure and HLA in healthy donors. Amplification used 60 Vbeta primers and 13 Jbeta primers. Sequenced by immunoSEQ multiplex PCR; TCRdb stores in-frame clones only, minus some. The sample lists over 30,000 clones, about 70% seen once, with 10% in the top ten. The sample was PBMCs. These receptors originate from a man aged 35-49 years in good health and CMV-seropositive.

This chain joins TRBV19 and TRBJ1-2, with unresolved D. The CDR3 is 14 amino acids. Germline loops: CDR1 LNHDA, CDR2 SQIVND (reference sequence). Between the trimmed V and J ends, which lost 7 bases and 8 bases, there was a span of 20 bases. The chain's CDR3 is CASTNVASKSGYTF. The CDR3 nucleotides are TGTGCCAGTACCAACGTGGCTAGTAAGAGCGGCTACACCTTC.

The rearrangement uses TRBV28 and TRBJ1-2, with a tentative D call TRBD1 (6 bases). V lost 11 bases and J lost 2, with 30 bases in between. The CDR3 has 18 amino acids. Germline V gene sequence: CDR1 MDHEN, CDR2 SYDVKM. CDR3 sequence reads: CASKGGYLELGRNYGYTF. The CDR3 bases are TGTGCCTCCAAAGGGGGTTATTTGGAATTGGGACGGAACTATGGCTACACCTTC.

The chain joins TRBV7-9 to TRBJ2-1, with 10 bases identical to TRBD1. V lost 5 bases to trimming and J lost 9 bases; unmatched junction nucleotides: 13. Germline CDR1 reads SEHNR; CDR2 reads FQNEAQ (reference sequence). The CDR3 has 16 amino acids. The CDR3 DNA reads as TGTGCCAGCAGCCCCCCAGGGACAGGGGTGTGGAGTGAGCAGTTCTTC. It yields the protein CASSPPGTGVWSEQFF.

The V gene is TRBV10-1, the J gene TRBJ1-3, with 12 bases that match TRBD1. J lost 4 bases, V lost 11 bases, and 18 bases had no gene match. The CDR3 runs 18 residues. Looked up from germline, CDR1 is WNHNN and CDR2 is SYGVQD (reference sequence). CDR3 in DNA: TGCGCCCTCCCACCGACCTTTGGGGACAGGGGGCCAGGAAACACCATATATTTT. It codes for CALPPTFGDRGPGNTIYF.